This TCR beta chain comes out of a study of blood T cell repertoires in COVID-19. In the study overall: PBMCs, B-cell-depleted T cells, or T cells were the source of the cDNA or gDNA that made up the material.

Per the original data handling: Nucleated cell counts were estimated from reference gene primer amplification. Here immunoSEQ multiplex PCR was the method, and the copy in TCRdb shows in-frame clones only, minus some. That table furnishes V, J and clone size, whereas the DNA furnished D and trimming. This sample has approximately 530,000 clones, with approximately 91% found just once. This clone appeared a single time. The CDR3 contains 16 residues. Losses at the gene ends were 5 bases for V and 5 bases for J; bases not matched to a gene: 8. Germline-derived CDR1 and CDR2 are PRHDT and FYEKMQ (reference sequence).

The sample consisted of peripheral blood. The source is a woman aged 45-59 years with COVID-19, enrolled during active disease. The chain is built from TRBV13 and TRBJ2-3; 12 nucleotides align to TRBD2. This CDR3 reads CASSPGPGLAGDTQYF. The CDR3, as DNA: TGTGCCAGCAGCCCCGGCCCGGGACTAGCGGGAGATACGCAGTATTTT.